The 13 T cell receptor beta chains below were found in one sample sequenced in a study of cytomegalovirus exposure and HLA in healthy donors. The PCR was carried out with 60 Vbeta primers and 13 Jbeta primers. Here immunoSEQ multiplex PCR was the method, and the copy in TCRdb shows in-frame clones only, minus some. The sample has 99,000 or so clones, less than 85% seen once. The sequencing input was PBMCs. The origin of the receptors is a young woman in good health and CMV-seropositive.

With respect to this clone: Lacking the conserved final phenylalanine or tryptophan, this CDR3 likely reflects a read error. The DNA is omitted, as the CDR3 cannot be located on it reliably, and the CDR3 follows TCRdb's listing. The genes are TRBV1 and TRBJ2-3; the table gives TRBD2 as D, unverified against the DNA. TRBV1 is marked as a pseudogene. From its first to its last residue, the CDR3 has 19 amino acids. CDR3 region: CTSSQVLMTGRSSTDTQYV.

This clone was seen once. This rearrangement joins TRBV28 to TRBJ1-5; D may be TRBD1 (6 bases). This CDR3 is built from 14 residues. Between the trimmed V and J ends, which lost 0 bases and 6 bases, there was a span of 9 bases. Germline CDR1 and CDR2: MDHEN and SYDVKM. The CDR3 sequence is CASSLWGAGQPQHF. In nucleotides, the CDR3 is TGTGCCAGCAGTTTATGGGGGGCGGGTCAGCCCCAGCATTTT. Based on the CDR3 plus reference TRBV28 and TRBJ1-5, the full variable domain is DVKVTQSSRYLVKRTGEKVFLECVQDMDHENMFWYRQDPGLGLRLIYFSYDVKMKEKGDIPEGYSVSREKKERFSLILESASTNQTSMYLCASSLWGAGQPQHFGDGTRLSIL.

The chain couples TRBV6-4 to TRBJ2-2; D gene uncertain. V was trimmed by 3 bases and J by 3 bases, leaving 11 bases between them. Germline assignment: CDR1 MRHNA and CDR2 SNTAGT. There are 15 residues in the CDR3. CDR3 in amino acids: CASSEDGQDTGELFF. In DNA, the CDR3 is TGTGCCAGCAGTGAGGATGGCCAGGACACCGGGGAGCTGTTTTTT.

The chain uses TRBV28 and TRBJ2-1; 9 bases agree with TRBD2. Germline CDR1 is MDHEN and CDR2 is SYDVKM. The length of the CDR3 is 16 residues. The ends lost 5 bases at V and 8 bases at J; junction bases unmatched: 13. The CDR3: CASSPVMGTSFDEQFF. DNA for the CDR3: TGTGCCAGCAGTCCAGTTATGGGGACTAGCTTCGATGAGCAGTTCTTC.

The CDR3 protein is CASSFGNEQFF. CDR3 nucleotides: TGTGCCAGCAGTTTCGGCAATGAGCAGTTCTTC. V usage is TRBV27 and J usage is TRBJ2-1; the D is unclear. Trimming removed 3 bases from V and 6 bases from J, with 3 bases in between. The CDR3 runs to 11 residues. Germline V CDR1 and CDR2: MNHEY, SMNVEV (reference sequence).

This clone showed up just a few times. The chain is built from TRBV9 and TRBJ2-6, with D possibly being TRBD1 (5 bases). The germline V gene encodes CDR1 SGDLS and CDR2 YYNGEE. This CDR3 has 18 residues. V shed 3 bases and J shed 0 bases, with 16 bases lying between them. In DNA form, the CDR3 reads TGTGCCAGCAGCGCACAGGCCACGGATTACTCTGGGGCCAACGTCCTGACTTTC. Amino acids: CASSAQATDYSGANVLTF.

V is TRBV5-1 and J is TRBJ2-1, with a possible D match to TRBD2 (6 bases). The CDR3 sequence is 15 residues long. Trimming removed 5 bases from V and 4 bases from J, with 16 bases in between. From germline, CDR1 is SGHRS and CDR2 YFSETQ. For the CDR3, the DNA is TGCGCCAGCAGTATCATAGCGGAAGGGTACAATGAGCAGTTCTTC. Translation gives CASSIIAEGYNEQFF.

The V gene is TRBV19, the J gene TRBJ2-7; 8 nucleotides match TRBD2. Losses at the gene ends were 5 bases for V and 4 bases for J; bases not matched to a gene: 4. Germline CDR1 and CDR2: LNHDA and SQIVND (reference sequence). This CDR3 has 13 amino acids. CDR3 DNA sequence: TGTGCCAGTAGTTTCCGGGAGGGGTACGAGCAGTACTTC. Translation: CASSFREGYEQYF.

This clone was recorded a few times. This specimen includes other DNA sequences encoding the same CDR3. The chain has TRBV5-4 and TRBJ1-4; 8 nucleotides match TRBD1. The CDR3 spans 14 residues. The V and J ends lost 4 bases and 4 bases, in that order; junction bases with no gene match: 3. CDR1 and CDR2 from the germline V gene are SGHNT and YYREEE (reference sequence). CDR3 region: CASSGQGSNEKLFF. The CDR3 bases are TGTGCCAGCAGCGGACAGGGCAGTAATGAAAAACTGTTTTTT.

The chain combines TRBV4-2 with TRBJ2-7; 10 bases fit TRBD2. The CDR3 has 15 amino acids. V was clipped by 1 base and J by 4 bases; unmatched bases: 4. Germline V gene sequence: CDR1 LGHNA, CDR2 YNFKEQ. The CDR3 coding sequence is TGTGCCAGCAGCCAAGCTAGCGGGAGCTGGTACGAGCAGTACTTC. Protein product: CASSQASGSWYEQYF.

V and J are TRBV4-1 and TRBJ1-2; D possibly corresponds to TRBD1 (6 bases). Germline V gene sequence: CDR1 MGHRA, CDR2 YSYEKL. The ends were cut back, 1 base at V and 3 bases at J, with 12 bases in the middle. The CDR3 sequence is 15 residues long. CDR3 loop: CASSQVPQGDYGYTF. DNA of the CDR3: TGCGCCAGCAGCCAAGTTCCACAGGGCGACTATGGCTACACCTTC.

This sequence joins TRBV5-1 and TRBJ1-6; the D is unclear. The CDR3 runs to 16 residues. Germline CDR1 reads SGHRS; CDR2 reads YFSETQ. V was pared by 2 bases and J by 0 bases, with 9 bases between. The CDR3 sequence is CASSLAGSSYNSPLHF. In DNA form, the CDR3 reads TGCGCCAGCAGCTTAGCGGGGAGCTCCTATAATTCACCCCTCCACTTT.

This clone was seen only a few times. The chain uses TRBV25-1 and TRBJ2-3; 13 positions match TRBD2. V trimming: 7 bases; J trimming: 0 bases; junction bases outside the gene matches: 7. The germline CDR1 and CDR2 sequences are MGHDK and SYGVNS. The CDR3 spans 17 residues. CDR3 sequence reads: CASTGLAGDRSTDTQYF. In DNA form, the CDR3 reads TGTGCCAGCACCGGACTAGCGGGAGATAGGAGCACAGATACGCAGTATTTT.